A single sample is the source of the 6 T cell receptor beta chains below, sequenced in a study of Tregs in tolerant kidney transplant recipients (dated by TCRdb to 2018 to 2020). This specimen's time point label, per the study, means: blood sample drawn before combined kidney and bone marrow transplant. Preparation of the library involved the immunoSEQ multiplex PCR assay. TCRdb retrieved this table from immuneACCESS and kept in-frame rearrangements only. Not all clones are present; in checked studies, unresolved V genes account for under half, and no reason is known for the remainder. The sample table holds some 66,000 clones, of which more than 90% were seen once. The ten top clones hold 9.5% to 12% of the sample. The specimen comprised CD8+ T cells from blood, sampled before the transplant. Receptor source: a human donor who received a combined kidney and bone marrow transplant.

The chain couples TRBV5-6 to TRBJ1-2, with a tentative D call TRBD1 (6 bases). CDR1 SGHDT and CDR2 YYEEEE come from the germline V gene. The CDR3 extends over 15 amino acids. V was shortened by 7 bases and J by 1 base, with 17 bases between the two germline ends. CDR3 sequence (DNA): TGTGCCAGCGAGAACAGGGAAAGATATAACTATGGCTACACCTTC. Its protein is CASENRERYNYGYTF.

The chain combines TRBV19 with TRBJ1-1; D uncertain. V gave up 6 bases and J gave up 1 base, with 6 bases separating them. The CDR3 is 12 residues long. Germline V CDR1 and CDR2: LNHDA, SQIVND (reference sequence). CDR3 sequence (DNA): TGTGCCAGTAGACAGCAGAACACTGAAGCTTTCTTT. This gives the protein CASRQQNTEAFF.

This clone was counted only a few times. The V call is TRBV9, the J call TRBJ2-7; 14 nucleotides align to TRBD2. Per germline, CDR1 SGDLS and CDR2 YYNGEE. This CDR3 spans 16 amino acids. With V trimmed by 7 bases and J by 3 bases, 9 bases remained unmatched. The CDR3 loop reads CASAISGTSGSYEQYF. The DNA for the CDR3 is TGTGCCAGCGCTATTTCTGGGACTAGCGGGAGCTACGAGCAGTACTTC.

This sequence joins TRBV7-9 and TRBJ2-7; 9 nucleotides align to TRBD1. CDR1 and CDR2 (germline): SEHNR, FQNEAQ (reference sequence). J was trimmed by 6 bases and V by 3 bases; bases with no gene match: 6. This CDR3 is 14 amino acids long. CDR3 sequence: CASSLLPTGGEQYF. CDR3 DNA sequence: TGTGCCAGCAGCTTGTTACCGACAGGGGGCGAGCAGTACTTC.

CDR3 protein: CASSQDRGEKLFF. The DNA of the CDR3 is TGCGCCAGCAGCCAAGATCGGGGGGAAAAACTGTTTTTT. The chain recombines TRBV4-3 with TRBJ1-4, with D possibly TRBD1 on 5 matching bases. Germline values: CDR1 LGHNA, CDR2 YSLEER. The length of the CDR3 is 13 residues. V shed 0 bases and J shed 8 bases, with 7 bases lying between them.

A single count supports this clone. Other DNA sequences in the same sample also yield this CDR3. V is TRBV5-4 and J is TRBJ1-6; D is perhaps TRBD1 (5 bases). The CDR3 is made up of 13 amino acids. V dropped 6 bases and J dropped 7 bases, with 11 bases sitting between them. Looked up from germline, CDR1 is SGHNT and CDR2 is YYREEE (reference sequence). CDR3 in amino acids: CASTGDWNSPLHF. CDR3 coding DNA: TGTGCCAGCACGGGGGATTGGAATTCACCCCTCCACTTT.